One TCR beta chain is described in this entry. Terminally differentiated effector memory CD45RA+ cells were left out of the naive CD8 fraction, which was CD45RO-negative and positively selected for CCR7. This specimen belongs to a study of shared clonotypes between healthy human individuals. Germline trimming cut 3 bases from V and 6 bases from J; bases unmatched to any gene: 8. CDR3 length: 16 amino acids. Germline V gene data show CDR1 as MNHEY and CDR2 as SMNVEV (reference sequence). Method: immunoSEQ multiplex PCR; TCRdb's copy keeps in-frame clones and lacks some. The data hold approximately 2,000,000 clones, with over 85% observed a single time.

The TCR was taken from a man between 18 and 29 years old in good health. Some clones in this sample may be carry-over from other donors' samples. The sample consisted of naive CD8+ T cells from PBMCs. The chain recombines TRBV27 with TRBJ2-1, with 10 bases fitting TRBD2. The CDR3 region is CASSFISGRKFNEQFF. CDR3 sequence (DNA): TGTGCCAGCAGTTTCATTAGCGGGAGGAAGTTCAATGAGCAGTTCTTC.